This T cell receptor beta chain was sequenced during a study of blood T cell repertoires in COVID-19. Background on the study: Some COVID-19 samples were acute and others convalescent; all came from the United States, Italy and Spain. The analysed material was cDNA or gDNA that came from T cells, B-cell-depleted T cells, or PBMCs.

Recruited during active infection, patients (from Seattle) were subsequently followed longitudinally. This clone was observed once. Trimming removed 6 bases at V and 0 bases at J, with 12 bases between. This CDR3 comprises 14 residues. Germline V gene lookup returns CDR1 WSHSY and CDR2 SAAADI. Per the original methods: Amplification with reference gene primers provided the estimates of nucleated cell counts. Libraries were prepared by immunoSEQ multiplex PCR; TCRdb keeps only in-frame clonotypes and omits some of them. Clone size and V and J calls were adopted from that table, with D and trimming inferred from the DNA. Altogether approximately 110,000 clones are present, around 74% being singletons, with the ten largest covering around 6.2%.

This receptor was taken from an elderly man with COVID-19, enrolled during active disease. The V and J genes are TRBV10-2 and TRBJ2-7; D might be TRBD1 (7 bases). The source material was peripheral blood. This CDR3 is CASSQGGSSYEQYF. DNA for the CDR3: TGCGCCAGCAGCCAGGGGGGAAGCTCCTACGAGCAGTACTTC.